The next 27 T cell receptor beta chains were all read from a single sample in a study of blood T cell repertoires in COVID-19. Libraries were prepared by immunoSEQ multiplex PCR; TCRdb keeps only in-frame clonotypes and omits some of them. The repertoire includes around 210,000 clones, under 90% of them detected once, and about 8.3% sits in the top ten. The specimen sequenced was peripheral blood. All receptors derive from an elderly woman with COVID-19, enrolled during active disease.

This chain connects TRBV19 to TRBJ1-6; a weak D match, TRBD1 (5 bases). V was cut by 1 base and J by 13 bases, with 14 bases left in between. The germline CDR1 and CDR2 sequences are LNHDA and SQIVND (reference sequence). This CDR3 is 14 amino acids long. The CDR3 region has the DNA TGTGCCAGTAGTATAGCGGGGGGGGTTGCGCCCCTCCACTTT. Its translation is CASSIAGGVAPLHF.

The chain joins TRBV5-7 to TRBJ1-2; weak D call: TRBD1 (6 bases). TRBV5-7 is placed among ORFs of uncertain function. Between the trimmed V and J ends, which lost 4 bases and 4 bases, there was a span of 17 bases. The CDR3 has 15 amino acids. The CDR3 bases are TGTGCCAGCAGCCGCTACAGGGTTCCCGGCTATGGCTACACCTTC. Encoded protein: CASSRYRVPGYGYTF.

This clone was seen once. Other DNA sequences of this sample code for an identical CDR3. This sequence joins TRBV3-1 (or the pseudogene TRBV3-2) and TRBJ1-5, with a tentative D call TRBD1 (6 bases). The CDR3 sequence is 15 residues long. Trimming cost V 1 base and J 3 bases, with 10 bases left between them. Germline V gives CDR1 LGHDT, CDR2 YNNKEL (reference sequence). CDR3 DNA sequence: TGTGCCAGCAGCCAAGTCGGGGGGGCCAATCAGCCCCAGCATTTT. It codes for CASSQVGGANQPQHF.

This chain connects TRBV7-3 to TRBJ2-5; TRBD1 matches 12 bases. CDR3 length: 13 amino acids. Germline assignment: CDR1 SGHTA and CDR2 FQGTGA. The ends lost 4 bases at V and 7 bases at J; junction bases unmatched: 1. The CDR3 here is CASSSGQGATQYF. The CDR3, as DNA: TGTGCCAGCAGCTCGGGACAGGGGGCGACCCAGTACTTC. Combining the CDR3 with reference TRBV7-3 and TRBJ2-5 gives the whole variable domain GAGVSQTPSNKVTEKGKYVELRCDPISGHTALYWYRQSLGQGPEFLIYFQGTGAADDSGLPNDRFFAVRPEGSVSTLKIQRTERGDSAVYLCASSSGQGATQYFGPGTRLLVL.

The CDR3 region is CATEGAPSGEQYF. CDR3 DNA: TGTGCCACCGAGGGGGCACCGTCGGGCGAGCAGTACTTC. V is TRBV3-1 (or the pseudogene TRBV3-2) and J is TRBJ2-7; 7 bases are shared with TRBD1. Trimming cost V 10 bases and J 6 bases; bases outside gene matches: 12. The germline V gene has CDR1 LGHDT and CDR2 YNNKEL (reference sequence). This CDR3 comprises 13 residues.

This rearrangement joins TRBV7-9 to TRBJ2-7, with 7 bases lining up with TRBD1. The CDR3 length is 15 residues. Germline V gene data show CDR1 as SEHNR and CDR2 as FQNEAQ (reference sequence). With V trimmed by 0 bases and J by 0 bases, 2 bases remained unmatched. Here the CDR3 reads CASSLARGHSYEQYF. CDR3 nucleotides: TGTGCCAGCAGCTTAGCGAGGGGGCACTCCTACGAGCAGTACTTC.

The chain combines TRBV7-2 with TRBJ2-3; the match to TRBD1 covers 8 bases. CDR3 size: 16 residues. Per germline, CDR1 SGHTA and CDR2 FQGNSA. V lost 6 bases to trimming and J lost 0 bases; unmatched junction nucleotides: 8. DNA of the CDR3: TGTGCCAGCAGACAGCAGGGGGCCCTTAGCACAGATACGCAGTATTTT. As protein: CASRQQGALSTDTQYF.

The chain joins TRBV24-1 to TRBJ2-1; 9 bases map to TRBD1. This CDR3 has 14 residues. Trimming removed 7 bases from V and 7 bases from J; junction bases left unmatched: 7. Germline V lookup: CDR1 KGHDR, CDR2 SFDVKD. The CDR3 DNA sequence: TGTGCCACCAGCTCGGGACAGGGATGGAATGAGCAGTTCTTC. This gives the protein CATSSGQGWNEQFF.

The rearrangement links TRBV7-4 to TRBJ1-3, with D uncertain. Germline V gene data show CDR1 as SGHVT and CDR2 as SQSDAQ. This CDR3 contains 16 residues. Trimming took off 0 bases at V and 1 base at J, with 10 bases between the two ends. The CDR3 protein is CASSLAPVLSGNTIYF. The DNA of the CDR3 is TGTGCCAGCAGCTTAGCCCCGGTCTTATCTGGAAACACCATATATTTT.

The V gene is TRBV4-1, the J gene TRBJ2-7; TRBD2 matches at 7 bases. In germline, CDR1 is MGHRA, CDR2 YSYEKL. This CDR3 is 14 amino acids long. V dropped 4 bases and J dropped 2; count of bases not matched to a gene: 5. The CDR3 loop is CASSLREWTYEQYF. CDR3 nucleotides: TGCGCCAGCAGCCTGCGGGAGTGGACCTACGAGCAGTACTTC.

This chain uses TRBV19 with TRBJ2-7; D is undetermined. Trimming pared 10 bases from V and 6 bases from J, leaving 19 bases between. The CDR3 has 13 amino acids. Germline CDR1 reads LNHDA; CDR2 reads SQIVND (reference sequence). The CDR3 is CATSSGSQVEQYF. DNA of the CDR3: TGTGCCACCTCCTCCGGCTCCCAGGTCGAGCAGTACTTC. The full variable domain, completed using reference TRBV19 and TRBJ2-7, is DGGITQSPKYLFRKEGQNVTLSCEQNLNHDAMYWYRQDPGQGLRLIYYSQIVNDFQKGDIAEGYSVSREKKESFPLTVTSAQKNPTAFYLCATSSGSQVEQYFGPGTRLTVT.

The genes are TRBV6-5 and TRBJ1-5; D may be TRBD1 (5 bases). The V gene lost 2 bases and the J gene lost 6 bases, with 11 bases spanning the gap. Per the germline V gene, CDR1 is MNHEY and CDR2 is SVGAGI. CDR3 length equals 14 residues. CDR3 sequence (DNA): TGTGCCAGCAGTTACCAGGGAGGAGGTCAGCCCCAGCATTTT. It specifies CASSYQGGGQPQHF.

This chain uses TRBV2 with TRBJ1-5; D might be TRBD1 (5 bases). The length of the CDR3 is 14 residues. Germline loops: CDR1 SNHLY, CDR2 FYNNEI. Trimming removed 7 bases at V and 3 bases at J, with 13 bases between. The CDR3 DNA reads as TGTGCCAGCATAGCCGGGGGGTACAATCAGCCCCAGCATTTT. This sequence encodes CASIAGGYNQPQHF.

The DNA of the CDR3 is TGTGCCAGCAGCCTGGGCCCAGAAGAGACCCAGTACTTC. It yields the protein CASSLGPEETQYF. The chain joins TRBV7-2 to TRBJ2-5, with D unclear. Trimming pared 5 bases from V and 3 bases from J, leaving 10 bases between. Germline V gene sequence: CDR1 SGHTA, CDR2 FQGNSA. CDR3 length equals 13 residues.

The rearrangement links TRBV14 to TRBJ1-1; no clear D. V was cut by 1 base and J by 1 base, with 4 bases left in between. Germline CDR1 reads SGHDN; CDR2 reads FVKESK. The CDR3 consists of 13 residues. CDR3 coding DNA: TGTGCCAGCAGCCAAGTGGCGAACACTGAAGCTTTCTTT. Its translation: CASSQVANTEAFF.

CDR3 residues: CASSSPTGSGSTEAFF. The DNA of the CDR3 is TGTGCCAGCAGTTCACCAACAGGGTCAGGTAGCACTGAAGCTTTCTTT. The V gene is TRBV2, the J gene TRBJ1-1, with a weak D call TRBD1 (6 bases). Germline V lookup: CDR1 SNHLY, CDR2 FYNNEI. V lost 5 bases and J lost 4, with 20 bases in between. The CDR3 length is 16 residues.

The chain has TRBV6-1 and TRBJ2-7, with D possibly matching TRBD1 (6 bases). The V gene lost 1 base and the J gene lost 10 bases, with 14 bases spanning the gap. The CDR3 has 13 residues. Germline V gene sequence: CDR1 MNHNS, CDR2 SASEGT. In DNA form, the CDR3 reads TGTGCCAGCAGTGAAGGGGACCCGGGACATCAGTACTTC. It yields the protein CASSEGDPGHQYF.

The CDR3 spells CASSPPGETEAFF. CDR3 nucleotide sequence: TGTGCCAGCAGTCCACCAGGGGAAACTGAAGCTTTCTTT. The chain combines TRBV12-3 or TRBV12-4 with TRBJ1-1; weak D call: TRBD1 (6 bases). The CDR3 extends over 13 amino acids. Trimming pared 5 bases from V and 5 bases from J, leaving 12 bases between.

This chain joins TRBV27 and TRBJ1-1, with D unresolved. V lost 5 bases and J lost 6, with 13 bases in between. The CDR3 spans 13 residues. Germline V gene lookup returns CDR1 MNHEY and CDR2 SMNVEV (reference sequence). The CDR3, as DNA: TGTGCCAGCAGTCCCCTGACACCCTCTGAAGCTTTCTTT. It translates to CASSPLTPSEAFF.

The V gene is TRBV29-1, the J gene TRBJ2-7; 8 bases map to TRBD2. The germline gives CDR1 SQVTM, CDR2 ANQGSEA. V lost 8 bases and J lost 2; bases outside the gene matches: 14. There are 15 residues in the CDR3. The CDR3 sequence is CSPRGRTEGPYEQYF. CDR3 coding DNA: TGCAGCCCCCGCGGGAGGACTGAGGGACCCTACGAGCAGTACTTC.

The gene calls are TRBV6-5 and TRBJ2-3; tentatively, D is TRBD1 (6 bases). The CDR3 is made up of 13 amino acids. V lost 5 bases to trimming and J lost 1 base, with 7 bases between them. The V gene's germline CDR1 is MNHEY and CDR2 SVGAGI. CDR3 sequence: CASSQGRTDTQYF. CDR3 coding DNA: TGTGCCAGCAGTCAGGGGCGCACAGATACGCAGTATTTT.

V is TRBV6-5 and J is TRBJ2-7; possibly TRBD1 for D (6 bases). Trimming took 8 bases from V and 2 from J, leaving 16 bases between them. CDR3 length equals 14 residues. CDR1 is MNHEY, CDR2 SVGAGI, per germline. The CDR3 loop reads CASLGGVPAYEQYF. The CDR3 region has the DNA TGTGCCAGCCTTGGGGGCGTCCCTGCCTACGAGCAGTACTTC.

The sample holds one count of this clone. The V gene is TRBV29-1, the J gene TRBJ2-3; 9 positions match TRBD1. Trimming at V came to 0 bases and at J to 3 bases, leaving 4 bases not matched to a gene. The CDR3 runs 15 residues. CDR1 is SQVTM, CDR2 ANQGSEA, per germline. CDR3 bases: TGCAGCGTTGAAGATCAGGACAGGGGTACAGATACGCAGTATTTT. It yields the protein CSVEDQDRGTDTQYF.

The chain uses TRBV2 and TRBJ1-5, with a tentative D call TRBD1 (6 bases). Between the trimmed V and J ends, which lost 2 bases and 9 bases, there was a span of 14 bases. This CDR3 comprises 14 residues. Germline values: CDR1 SNHLY, CDR2 FYNNEI. DNA for the CDR3: TGTGCCAGCAGTGAAACGAGGGGGTTCTGGCCCCAGCATTTT. This codes for CASSETRGFWPQHF.

The chain combines TRBV5-4 with TRBJ2-5; TRBD2 matches at 7 bases. V shed 5 bases and J 7 bases; nucleotides not matched to a gene: 17. The CDR3 has 16 amino acids. Per the germline V gene, CDR1 is SGHNT and CDR2 is YYREEE (reference sequence). As DNA, the CDR3 is TGTGCCAGCAGGGCGGATTCCGGTGGCGGGGGAGGGACCCAGTACTTC. Amino acids: CASRADSGGGGGTQYF.

The chain recombines TRBV3-1 (or the pseudogene TRBV3-2) with TRBJ2-3; D is ambiguous. Deletions cut 1 base from V and 1 base from J, with 6 bases between. The CDR3 is 14 amino acids. Looked up from germline, CDR1 is LGHDT and CDR2 is YNNKEL (reference sequence). The CDR3 DNA sequence: TGTGCCAGCAGCCAAGGCACTCGCACAGATACGCAGTATTTT. Translated, it gives CASSQGTRTDTQYF.

The chain employs TRBV18 and TRBJ2-1; TRBD1 matches at 9 bases. The junction had 14 bases not matched to a gene; V was cut back by 3 bases and J by 8 bases. The CDR3 spans 17 residues. CDR1 KGHSH and CDR2 LQKENI come from the germline V gene. The DNA of the CDR3 is TGTGCCAGCTCACCTTCACCTCCCGGGACAGGGAACGATGAGCAGTTCTTC. The encoded protein is CASSPSPPGTGNDEQFF.